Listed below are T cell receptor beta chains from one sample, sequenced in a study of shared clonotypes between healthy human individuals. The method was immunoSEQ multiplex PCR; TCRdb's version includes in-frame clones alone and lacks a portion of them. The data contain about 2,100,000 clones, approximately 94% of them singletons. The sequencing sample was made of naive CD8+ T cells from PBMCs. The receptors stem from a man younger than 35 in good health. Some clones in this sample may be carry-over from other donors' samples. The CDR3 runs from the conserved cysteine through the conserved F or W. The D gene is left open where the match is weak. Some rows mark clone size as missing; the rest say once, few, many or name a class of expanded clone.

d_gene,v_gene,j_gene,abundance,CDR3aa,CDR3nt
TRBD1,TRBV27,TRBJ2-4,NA,CASSMYTPTGLDIQYF,TGTGCCAGCAGTATGTACACCCCGACAGGGCTGGACATTCAGTACTTC
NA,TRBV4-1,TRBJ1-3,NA,CASSQSFRGLSGNTIYF,TGCGCCAGCAGCCAATCCTTCAGAGGCCTCTCTGGAAACACCATATATTTT
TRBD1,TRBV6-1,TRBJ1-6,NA,CASSELGQGAISEYNSPLHF,TGTGCCAGCAGTGAACTTGGACAGGGGGCTATATCGGAATATAATTCACCCCTCCACTTT
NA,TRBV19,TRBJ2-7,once,CASSTGGPIEQYF,TGTGCCAGTAGCACCGGAGGCCCCATCGAGCAGTACTTC
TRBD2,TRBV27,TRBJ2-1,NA,CASSPGLAGVESYNEQFF,TGTGCCAGCAGTCCGGGACTAGCGGGAGTGGAATCCTACAATGAGCAGTTCTTC
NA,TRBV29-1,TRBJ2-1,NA,CRAGGSGSYNEQFF,TGCAGGGCTGGGGGGAGTGGCTCCTACAATGAGCAGTTCTTC
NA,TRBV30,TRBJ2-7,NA,CAWGIGATYEQYF,TGTGCCTGGGGGATAGGGGCCACATACGAGCAGTACTTC
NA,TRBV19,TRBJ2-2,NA,CASSFGRVGELFF,TGTGCCAGTAGCTTCGGCCGCGTCGGGGAGCTGTTTTTT
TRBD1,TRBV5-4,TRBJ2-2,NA,CASSMGTGNTGELFF,TGTGCCAGCAGCATGGGGACAGGGAACACCGGGGAGCTGTTTTTT
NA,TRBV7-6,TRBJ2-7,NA,CASSPYNRATYEQYF,TGTGCCAGCAGCCCCTATAACAGGGCAACCTACGAGCAGTACTTC
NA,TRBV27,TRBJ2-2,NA,CASSLTATTGELFF,TGTGCCAGCAGTTTAACGGCGACCACCGGGGAGCTGTTTTTT
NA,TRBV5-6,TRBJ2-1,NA,CASSSPVEGAYNEQFF,TGTGCCAGCAGCTCCCCAGTAGAGGGGGCCTACAATGAGCAGTTCTTC
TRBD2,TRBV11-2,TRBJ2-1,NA,CASSLIPSGIYNEQFF,TGTGCCAGCAGCTTAATCCCTAGCGGAATCTACAATGAGCAGTTCTTC